Presented here are 30 T cell receptor beta chains from one specimen sequenced in a study of blood T cell repertoires in COVID-19. Data came from immunoSEQ multiplex PCR; TCRdb stores just in-frame clones and leaves some out. The data contain under 20,000 clones, 65% to 80% of them singletons. The sequenced sample consisted of peripheral blood. All receptors derive from a man in his 70s with COVID-19, enrolled during active disease.

This clone has more than one count but fewer than ten. This chain links TRBV10-2 with TRBJ1-1, with D perhaps matching TRBD1 (5 bases). The CDR3 covers 13 residues. CDR1 is WSHSY, CDR2 SAAADI, per germline. Trimming took 3 bases from V and 9 from J, leaving 14 bases between them. CDR3 in amino acids: CASSDSSRGQAFF. The CDR3 bases are TGCGCCAGCAGTGATTCGTCGCGGGGACAAGCTTTCTTT.

V gene TRBV18 combines with J gene TRBJ1-2; 8 positions match TRBD1. This CDR3 comprises 14 residues. Germline V lookup: CDR1 KGHSH, CDR2 LQKENI. V dropped 3 bases and J dropped 4; count of bases not matched to a gene: 4. The CDR3 region is CASSPDRAGYGYTF. The CDR3 nucleotides read TGTGCCAGCTCACCGGACAGGGCTGGCTATGGCTACACCTTC.

The chain combines TRBV5-4 with TRBJ2-3, with 11 bases matching TRBD2. Germline CDR1 and CDR2: SGHNT and YYREEE (reference sequence). Trimming took 3 bases from V and 6 from J; bases not matched to a gene: 9. The CDR3 has 16 amino acids. In DNA form, the CDR3 reads TGTGCCAGCAGCTCTAGCGGGGGGCCCCACCGGGATACGCAGTATTTT. Translating gives CASSSSGGPHRDTQYF.

On this clone: The junction and the germline gene differ at one end; a read error may be behind it. J is TRBJ1-6 and V is TRBV19; the match to TRBD1 covers 9 bases. CDR3 length: 14 residues. Germline-derived CDR1 and CDR2 are LNHDA and SQIVND (reference sequence). CDR3 protein: CVSTAGTGRNVLHF. DNA of the CDR3: TGTGTCAGTACCGCCGGGACAGGGCGGAACGTTCTCCACTTT.

The chain recombines TRBV19 with TRBJ2-5; 10 bases align to TRBD2. The CDR3 extends over 17 amino acids. V dropped 5 bases and J dropped 5; count of bases not matched to a gene: 14. Germline V gene sequence: CDR1 LNHDA, CDR2 SQIVND (reference sequence). CDR3 loop: CASSHLAGVPVGETQYF. DNA for the CDR3: TGTGCCAGTAGTCACCTAGCGGGGGTCCCTGTCGGGGAGACCCAGTACTTC.

This clone has just a few counts. V and J are TRBV5-8 and TRBJ1-2, with 7 bases lining up with TRBD1. With 4 bases clipped from V and 0 bases from J, the junction kept 6 bases outside the gene matches. The CDR3 consists of 15 residues. From germline, CDR1 is SGHTS and CDR2 YDEGEE. The CDR3, as DNA: TGTGCCAGCAGCACCCGACAGGGAGCTAACTATGGCTACACCTTC. This codes for CASSTRQGANYGYTF.

V is TRBV7-3 and J is TRBJ2-1; D perhaps matches TRBD1 (5 bases). The germline V and J ends were trimmed by 0 bases and 13 bases, with 10 bases remaining between them. The germline V gene has CDR1 SGHTA and CDR2 FQGTGA. CDR3 length equals 12 residues. CDR3 region: CASSLTGREQFF. CDR3 nucleotide sequence: TGTGCCAGCAGCTTAACGGGCAGGGAACAGTTCTTC. Full variable domain (missing parts from reference TRBV7-3 and TRBJ2-1): GAGVSQTPSNKVTEKGKYVELRCDPISGHTALYWYRQSLGQGPEFLIYFQGTGAADDSGLPNDRFFAVRPEGSVSTLKIQRTERGDSAVYLCASSLTGREQFFGPGTRLTVL.

Here the CDR3 DNA reads TGTGCCAGCAGCCAAGATGTTAAGGGGCCTGAAGCTTTCTTT. Its translation is CASSQDVKGPEAFF. This chain connects TRBV3-1 (or the pseudogene TRBV3-2) to TRBJ1-1; D is possibly TRBD1 (5 bases). The V end was cut by 0 bases, the J end by 6 bases, with 11 bases between. The CDR3 is 14 residues long. Germline lookup yields CDR1 LGHDT and CDR2 YNNKEL (reference sequence).

This chain links TRBV18 with TRBJ2-7; TRBD1 matches at 8 bases. CDR1 is KGHSH, CDR2 LQKENI, per germline. Unmatched junction bases numbered 13, after V lost 4 bases and J lost 5 bases. CDR3 length equals 16 residues. This CDR3 reads CASSQNRGSVPNEQYF. The CDR3 nucleotides are TGTGCCAGCTCACAAAACAGGGGGTCGGTCCCCAACGAGCAGTACTTC.

The rearrangement joins TRBV11-2 to TRBJ1-3; 7 bases are a match to TRBD1. This CDR3 comprises 16 residues. In germline, CDR1 is SGHAT, CDR2 FQNNGV. With 5 bases clipped from V and 2 bases from J, the junction kept 9 bases outside the gene matches. The CDR3: CASSPKTGLTGNTIYF. CDR3 sequence (DNA): TGTGCCAGCAGCCCAAAGACAGGGCTGACTGGAAACACCATATATTTT.

This clone was seen just once. The rearrangement links TRBV4-2 to TRBJ1-2; weak D call: TRBD1 (5 bases). The CDR3 has 14 residues. Between the trimmed V and J ends, which lost 4 bases and 8 bases, there was a span of 17 bases. The V gene's germline CDR1 is LGHNA and CDR2 YNFKEQ. The CDR3 here is CASSPNGGLWGYTF. CDR3 DNA: TGTGCCAGCAGCCCAAACGGGGGACTATGGGGCTACACCTTC.

The chain employs TRBV19 and TRBJ2-2, with TRBD2 as a possible D gene (6 bases). The length of the CDR3 is 15 residues. Germline assignment: CDR1 LNHDA and CDR2 SQIVND (reference sequence). V was cut by 6 bases and J by 5 bases, with 16 bases left in between. In nucleotides, the CDR3 is TGTGCCAGTAGGACCATGTGGGGAGGAACCGGGGAGCTGTTTTTT. Translating gives CASRTMWGGTGELFF.

CDR3 loop: CAISENSLNTGELFF. The DNA for the CDR3 is TGTGCCATCAGTGAAAACAGCCTGAACACCGGGGAGCTGTTTTTT. The rearrangement joins TRBV10-3 to TRBJ2-2, with D hard to call. The CDR3 has 15 amino acids. The V and J ends lost 3 bases and 1 base respectively, with 9 bases between them. Germline lookup yields CDR1 ENHRY and CDR2 SYGVKD.

CDR3 DNA sequence: TGCGCCAGCAGCCAACTTGGCTCAGCGGGGAAGCACGAGCAGTACTTC. Amino acids: CASSQLGSAGKHEQYF. This rearrangement joins TRBV4-3 to TRBJ2-7; 7 nucleotides line up with TRBD2. This CDR3 has 16 residues. Trimming at V came to 2 bases and at J to 5 bases, leaving 12 bases not matched to a gene. Germline assignment: CDR1 LGHNA and CDR2 YSLEER.

The V call is TRBV30, the J call TRBJ1-6; TRBD1 matches 7 bases. CDR1 and CDR2 from the germline V gene are GTSNPN and SVGIG (reference sequence). The J segment lost 4 bases and the V segment lost 2 bases, leaving 2 bases of the junction unmatched. There are 14 residues in the CDR3. CDR3 nucleotides: TGTGCCTGGAGTTCGGGACAGTATAATTCACCCCTCCACTTT. Translation: CAWSSGQYNSPLHF.

This rearrangement joins TRBV3-1 (or the pseudogene TRBV3-2) to TRBJ2-5; no clear D. The CDR3 has 15 amino acids. Germline V gives CDR1 LGHDT, CDR2 YNNKEL (reference sequence). V was clipped by 5 bases and J by 2 bases, with 15 bases between them. The CDR3 is CASSSYTDTQETQYF. The CDR3 nucleotides are TGTGCCAGCAGCTCGTATACCGACACACAAGAGACCCAGTACTTC.

This clone was found once. The chain is built from TRBV6-2 or TRBV6-3 and TRBJ2-7; TRBD2 might be the D (5 bases). The length of the CDR3 is 11 residues. The V and J ends lost 2 bases and 9 bases respectively, with 8 bases between them. The germline CDR1 and CDR2 sequences are MNHEY and SVGEGT. The CDR3: CASSYGGRQYF. The CDR3 bases are TGTGCCAGCAGTTACGGCGGGCGGCAGTACTTC.

The rearrangement joins TRBV28 to TRBJ1-5; TRBD1 matches at 8 bases. Germline V gene data show CDR1 as MDHEN and CDR2 as SYDVKM. The CDR3 sequence is 16 residues long. The J segment lost 6 bases and the V segment lost 6 bases, leaving 13 bases of the junction unmatched. CDR3: CASRDLDRARGQPQHF. The CDR3 DNA reads as TGTGCCAGCAGAGACCTGGACAGGGCGCGGGGTCAGCCCCAGCATTTT.

The gene calls are TRBV2 and TRBJ1-6; D ambiguous. CDR1 SNHLY and CDR2 FYNNEI come from the germline V gene. V was clipped by 7 bases and J by 5 bases, with 18 bases between them. The CDR3 has 16 amino acids. The DNA for the CDR3 is TGTGCCAGCACCACGAATGGGCCGCTTAATAATTCACCCCTCCACTTT. Amino acid sequence: CASTTNGPLNNSPLHF.

J is TRBJ1-2 and V is TRBV7-9, with a tentative D call TRBD1 (6 bases). The germline gives CDR1 SEHNR, CDR2 FQNEAQ (reference sequence). This CDR3 region has 14 residues. Deletions cut 5 bases from V and 1 base from J, with 11 bases between. DNA of the CDR3: TGTGCCAGCAGCACCAGGGGCTTTAACTATGGCTACACCTTC. It encodes CASSTRGFNYGYTF.

The table lists this clone with a few counts. CDR3 residues: CASSATGTEETQYF. As DNA, the CDR3 is TGTGCCAGCAGCGCGACCGGGACAGAAGAGACCCAGTACTTC. The J gene is TRBJ2-5, the V gene TRBV5-8; TRBD1 agrees at 7 bases. There are 14 residues in the CDR3. Trimming cost V 4 bases and J 3 bases; bases outside gene matches: 6. Germline loops: CDR1 SGHTS, CDR2 YDEGEE.

Only one count was recorded for this clone. This rearrangement joins TRBV19 to TRBJ1-6; the D is unclear. V was cut by 1 base and J by 6 bases, with 4 bases left in between. The CDR3 is made up of 13 amino acids. The germline V gene encodes CDR1 LNHDA and CDR2 SQIVND (reference sequence). Here the CDR3 reads CASSIALNSPLHF. In DNA form, the CDR3 reads TGTGCCAGTAGTATAGCCCTTAATTCACCCCTCCACTTT.

Comment on this clone: The same CDR3 also results from other DNA sequences found in this sample. The V and J genes are TRBV18 and TRBJ2-7; 11 bases line up with TRBD1. The germline V gene has CDR1 KGHSH and CDR2 LQKENI. V trimming: 3 bases; J trimming: 2 bases; junction bases outside the gene matches: 0. CDR3 length equals 14 residues. This CDR3 reads CASSPDRGPYEQYF. Here the CDR3 DNA reads TGTGCCAGCTCACCGGACAGGGGGCCCTACGAGCAGTACTTC.

The chain couples TRBV3-1 (or the pseudogene TRBV3-2) to TRBJ2-1; 8 nucleotides match TRBD2. Trimming took 6 bases from V and 6 from J; bases not matched to a gene: 10. Germline V lookup: CDR1 LGHDT, CDR2 YNNKEL (reference sequence). The CDR3 length is 15 residues. The CDR3 DNA is TGTGCCAGCAGGCACGAACCGGGGGGGATCAATGAGCAGTTCTTC. It encodes CASRHEPGGINEQFF.

This clone showed up just a few times. V is TRBV28 and J is TRBJ1-2, with 9 bases matching TRBD1. V shed 6 bases and J 2 bases; nucleotides not matched to a gene: 4. CDR3 length: 14 residues. The germline gives CDR1 MDHEN, CDR2 SYDVKM. DNA of the CDR3: TGTGCCAGCAGGGAACAGGGGGCAAACTATGGCTACACCTTC. This translates into CASREQGANYGYTF.

This rearrangement joins TRBV30 to TRBJ1-6, with 7 positions matching TRBD1. J was trimmed by 2 bases and V by 2 bases; bases with no gene match: 6. This CDR3 has 16 residues. Germline values: CDR1 GTSNPN, CDR2 SVGIG (reference sequence). CDR3 sequence (DNA): TGTGCCTGGAGTAGAGGGGGCAGCCCCTATAATTCACCCCTCCACTTT. It translates to CAWSRGGSPYNSPLHF.

This chain uses TRBV7-3 with TRBJ1-6, with 9 nucleotides matching TRBD1. The germline V gene encodes CDR1 SGHTA and CDR2 FQGTGA. The CDR3 totals 15 residues. V shed 6 bases and J 7 bases; nucleotides not matched to a gene: 7. The CDR3 loop is CASRSSGTGNSPLHF. The CDR3 DNA reads TGTGCCAGCAGGTCCTCCGGGACAGGGAATTCACCCCTCCACTTT.

CDR3 sequence: CASSSGIFSEQYF. Written as DNA, the CDR3 is TGTGCCAGCAGCTCAGGGATTTTTAGCGAGCAGTACTTC. The genes are TRBV7-9 and TRBJ2-7, with D perhaps TRBD1 (5 bases). V lost 4 bases and J 6 bases, leaving 13 bases between the germline ends. The CDR3 spans 13 residues. Germline values: CDR1 SEHNR, CDR2 FQNEAQ (reference sequence). Combining the CDR3 with reference TRBV7-9 and TRBJ2-7 gives the whole variable domain DTGVSQNPRHKITKRGQNVTFRCDPISEHNRLYWYRQTLGQGPEFLTYFQNEAQLEKSRLLSDRFSAERPKGSFSTLEIQRTEQGDSAMYLCASSSGIFSEQYFGPGTRLTVT.

The V gene is TRBV24-1, the J gene TRBJ1-5, with 9 nucleotides matching TRBD1. CDR1 is KGHDR, CDR2 SFDVKD, per germline. V was clipped by 6 bases and J by 2 bases; unmatched bases: 16. The CDR3 extends over 19 amino acids. The CDR3 DNA sequence: TGTGCCACCAGTCACCCCCCCGACAGGGGGGGGAACGGCAATCAGCCCCAGCATTTT. It is translated as CATSHPPDRGGNGNQPQHF.

About this clone: This sample includes further DNA sequences coding for the same CDR3. The rearrangement links TRBV12-3 or TRBV12-4 to TRBJ1-5; no firm D call. This CDR3 contains 12 residues. V shed 3 bases and J shed 7 bases, with 7 bases lying between them. In DNA form, the CDR3 reads TGTGCCAGCAGTTTTGTATCCCAGCCCCAGCATTTT. Amino acid sequence: CASSFVSQPQHF.